The 9 T cell receptor beta chains presented below share a single source sample, sequenced in a study of regulatory T cells in long-lasting Graves disease. Time point indicated: persistent/refractory GD, antithyroid drugs over 5 years with positive TRAb. Following extraction of RNA from PBMCs, that RNA was used to make the TCR library. Arm-PCR of CDR3 regions and iRepertoire HTBI primers were the basis on which TCR beta libraries were built. TCRdb itself ran the multiplex PCR reads through MiXCR, one entry per CDR3 protein. The sample has roughly 400,000 distinct CDR3 sequences, 20% to 25% seen once. Sequences were derived from peripheral blood mononuclear cells (PBMCs), sampled when the disease was refractory, from a patient treated with antithyroid drugs. Receptors were obtained from a female donor with Graves disease.

The rearrangement joins TRBV6-1 to TRBJ2-7; 8 bases agree with TRBD2. The V gene's germline CDR1 is MNHNS and CDR2 SASEGT. The CDR3 length is 14 residues. V dropped 8 bases and J dropped 4; count of bases not matched to a gene: 10. The CDR3 coding sequence is TGTGCCAGCTCTGGGGAAGCGGGAGTGTACGAGCAGTACTTC. It codes for CASSGEAGVYEQYF.

This clonotype was observed a few times. This sequence joins TRBV29-1 and TRBJ2-7; 11 nucleotides match TRBD2. Trimming at V came to 6 bases and at J to 2 bases, leaving 6 bases not matched to a gene. The CDR3 length is 14 residues. Germline V gene lookup returns CDR1 SQVTM and CDR2 ANQGSEA. CDR3 protein: CSVRSSGRAYEQYF. The CDR3 DNA follows: TGCAGCGTACGTAGTAGCGGGAGGGCCTACGAGCAGTACTTC.

This clonotype was detected a few times. The J gene is TRBJ2-5, the V gene TRBV28; TRBD1 is a possible D gene (6 bases). The germline V gene encodes CDR1 MDHEN and CDR2 SYDVKM. The CDR3 has 15 residues. With 5 bases removed from V and 7 bases from J, the gap between germline ends came to 20 bases. CDR3 DNA: TGTGCCAGCAGTACCCCGACAGGACCCGTGTGGACCCAGTACTTC. Its translation is CASSTPTGPVWTQYF.

About this clonotype: A much larger clone is a single base away; this may be a read error. The rearrangement uses TRBV6-1 and TRBJ2-7; 8 positions agree with TRBD2. The CDR3 spans 19 residues. CDR1 and CDR2 from the germline V gene are MNHNS and SASEGT. CDR3 residues: CASTWLGAGGSDSSHEQYF. CDR3 in DNA: TGTGCCAGCACATGGCTCGGGGCGGGGGGTTCAGATAGCTCCCACGAGCAGTACTTC.

This clonotype was observed a few times. This rearrangement joins TRBV5-1 to TRBJ2-2; 9 bases line up with TRBD2. V was pared by 0 bases and J by 6 bases, with 9 bases of the junction left unmatched. The CDR3 runs 17 residues. Germline values: CDR1 SGHRS, CDR2 YFSETQ. CDR3 DNA sequence: TGCGCCAGCAGCTTGGCCCGCGGGGGGGTCGCCCCCGGGGAGCTGTTTTTT. Translated, it gives CASSLARGGVAPGELFF.

This clonotype was seen a few times. This sequence joins TRBV20-1 and TRBJ2-7, with D uncertain. V was trimmed by 0 bases and J by 3 bases, leaving 12 bases between them. Germline CDR1 DFQATT, CDR2 SNEGSKA (reference sequence). This CDR3 has 14 residues. The CDR3 here is CSARDGEVLYEQYF. In DNA, the CDR3 is TGCAGTGCTAGAGATGGAGAGGTACTCTACGAGCAGTACTTC.

This clonotype was counted ten times or more. J is TRBJ2-7 and V is TRBV27; D tentatively fits TRBD1 or TRBD2 (5 bases each). CDR3 length: 14 amino acids. V was pared by 6 bases and J by 3 bases, with 15 bases between. The germline V gene has CDR1 MNHEY and CDR2 SMNVEV (reference sequence). For the CDR3, the DNA is TGTGCCAGCAGGATCCAGGGAGACTACTACGAGCAGTACTTC. This gives the protein CASRIQGDYYEQYF.

The J gene is TRBJ2-7, the V gene TRBV9, with D perhaps matching TRBD2 (6 bases). V shed 1 base and J shed 5 bases, with 13 bases lying between them. Per germline, CDR1 SGDLS and CDR2 YYNGEE. CDR3 length: 14 residues. The CDR3 nucleotides are TGTGCCAGCAGCGTAACGACTAGGTCTGACGAGCAGTACTTC. Protein: CASSVTTRSDEQYF.

A few counts support this clonotype. The chain has TRBV12-3 or TRBV12-4 and TRBJ2-3; the match to TRBD1 covers 10 bases. V dropped 8 bases and J dropped 3; count of bases not matched to a gene: 2. The CDR3 has 13 residues. CDR3 bases: TGTGCCAGCGGGGACAGGGGAACAGATACGCAGTATTTT. It translates to CASGDRGTDTQYF.